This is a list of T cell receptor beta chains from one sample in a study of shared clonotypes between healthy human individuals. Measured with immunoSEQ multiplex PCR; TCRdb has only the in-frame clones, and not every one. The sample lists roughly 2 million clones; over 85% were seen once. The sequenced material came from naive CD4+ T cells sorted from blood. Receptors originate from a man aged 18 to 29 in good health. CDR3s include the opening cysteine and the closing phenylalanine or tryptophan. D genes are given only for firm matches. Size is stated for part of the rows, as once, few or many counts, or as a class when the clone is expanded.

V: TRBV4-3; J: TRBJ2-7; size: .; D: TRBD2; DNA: TGCGCCAGCAGCCAAGATCTTGCGGGAGGTTCCTACGAGCAGTACTTC; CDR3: CASSQDLAGGSYEQYF
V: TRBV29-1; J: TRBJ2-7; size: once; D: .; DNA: TGCAGCGTTGAACAAGATCACTCCTACGAGCAGTACTTC; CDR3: CSVEQDHSYEQYF
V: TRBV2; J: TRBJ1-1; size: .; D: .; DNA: TGTGCCAGCAGTGATCCTGAAGCTTTCTTT; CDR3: CASSDPEAFF
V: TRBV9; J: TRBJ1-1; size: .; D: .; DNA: TGTGCCAGCAGCACGGCCAGGGAGAACACTGAAGCTTTCTTT; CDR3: CASSTARENTEAFF
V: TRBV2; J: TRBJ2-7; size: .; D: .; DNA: TGTGCCAGCAGTGAGGCGGCCGGCCGGTACTTC; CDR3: CASSEAAGRYF
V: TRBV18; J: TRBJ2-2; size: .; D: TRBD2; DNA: TGTGCCAGCTCACCAAGAGAGGGAGGGCACACCGGGGAGCTGTTTTTT; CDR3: CASSPREGGHTGELFF
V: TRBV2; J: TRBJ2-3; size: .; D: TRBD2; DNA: TGTGCCAGCAGTGAAGCGCTAGCGGGAGAAATGGATACGCAGTATTTT; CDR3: CASSEALAGEMDTQYF
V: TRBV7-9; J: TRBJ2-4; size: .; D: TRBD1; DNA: TGTGCCAGCAGCTTATTCAGGGACAGGGGTTTTTTATCCAAAAACATTCAGTACTTC; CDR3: CASSLFRDRGFLSKNIQYF
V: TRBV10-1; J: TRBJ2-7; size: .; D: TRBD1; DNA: TGCGCCAGCAGAGAAAGGACAGGGGTTTTCTACGAGCAGTACTTC; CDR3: CASRERTGVFYEQYF
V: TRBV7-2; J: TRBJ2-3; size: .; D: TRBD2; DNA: TGTGCCAGCAGCTTAGTACCTAGCGGAACAGATACGCAGTATTTT; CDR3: CASSLVPSGTDTQYF
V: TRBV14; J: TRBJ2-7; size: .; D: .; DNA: TGTGCCAGCAGCCAAGTGGTGGGAAAGGGGAAGAGCTACGAGCAGTACTTC; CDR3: CASSQVVGKGKSYEQYF
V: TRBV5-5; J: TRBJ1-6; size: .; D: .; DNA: TGTGCCAGCAGCTTGGAAGTATTCTCCTATAATTCACCCCTCCACTTT; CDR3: CASSLEVFSYNSPLHF
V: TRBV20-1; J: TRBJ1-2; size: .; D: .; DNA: TGCAGTGCCATACGCGGCTATGGCTACACCTTC; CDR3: CSAIRGYGYTF
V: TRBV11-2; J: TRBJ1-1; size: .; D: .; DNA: TGTGCCAGCAGCCCCAGGAGCCCGAACACTGAAGCTTTCTTT; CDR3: CASSPRSPNTEAFF
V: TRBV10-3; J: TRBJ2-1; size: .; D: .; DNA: TGTGCCATCAGTGATGGACCAAATAATCACAATGAGCAGTTCTTC; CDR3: CAISDGPNNHNEQFF
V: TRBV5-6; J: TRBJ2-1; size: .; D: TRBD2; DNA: TGTGCCAGCAGCTTGGAGGCTAGCGGGAGGATAAATGAGCAGTTCTTC; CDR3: CASSLEASGRINEQFF
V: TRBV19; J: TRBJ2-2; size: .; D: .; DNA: TGTGCCAGTTCCGGGACGGGGAACACCGGGGAGCTGTTTTTT; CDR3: CASSGTGNTGELFF
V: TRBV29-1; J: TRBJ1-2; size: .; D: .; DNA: TGCAGCGTTGAAGGGCTGGAGGACAGCTATGGCTACACCTTC; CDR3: CSVEGLEDSYGYTF
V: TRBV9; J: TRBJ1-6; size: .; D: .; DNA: TGTGCCAGCAGCCTTGGAACAGAGAGCTCACCCCTCCACTTT; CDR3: CASSLGTESSPLHF
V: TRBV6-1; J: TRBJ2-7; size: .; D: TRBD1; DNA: TGTGCCAGTTACTCCGGGACAGGGGTCTACGAGCAGTACTTC; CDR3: CASYSGTGVYEQYF
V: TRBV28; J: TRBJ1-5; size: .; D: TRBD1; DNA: TGTGCCAGCAGTTCCCGACAGGGGGCCTATCAGCCCCAGCATTTT; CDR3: CASSSRQGAYQPQHF
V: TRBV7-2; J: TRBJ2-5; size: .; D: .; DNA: TGTGCCAGCAGCCCCTCGGTCTTCCAAGAGACCCAGTACTTC; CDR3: CASSPSVFQETQYF
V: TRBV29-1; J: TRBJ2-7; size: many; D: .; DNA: TGCAGCGTTGAAGATCCCCGGCCTACTCTTCTTTACGAGCAGTACTTC; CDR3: CSVEDPRPTLLYEQYF
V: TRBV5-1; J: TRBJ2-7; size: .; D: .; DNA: TGCGCCAGCAGCTTGGACACAGGGCGGACCTCCTACGAGCAGTACTTC; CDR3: CASSLDTGRTSYEQYF
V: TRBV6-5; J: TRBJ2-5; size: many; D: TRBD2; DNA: TGTGCCAGCAGCCGCGGGGGAGTTGGTAAGGAGACCCAGTACTTC; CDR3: CASSRGGVGKETQYF
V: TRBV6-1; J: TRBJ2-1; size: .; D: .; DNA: TGTGCCAGCAGCCGACTTCAGGGATACAATGAGCAGTTCTTC; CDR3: CASSRLQGYNEQFF
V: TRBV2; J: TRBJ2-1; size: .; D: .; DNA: TGTGCCAGCAGTGAAGCGCTTGAGAGGAGCGTGGCGCAGTTCTTC; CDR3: CASSEALERSVAQFF
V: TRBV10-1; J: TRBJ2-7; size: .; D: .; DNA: TGCGCCAGCAGTGAGGCCAACTCCTACGAGCAGTACTTC; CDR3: CASSEANSYEQYF
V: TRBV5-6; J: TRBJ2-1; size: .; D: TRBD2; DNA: TGTGCCAGCAGCCCCTCGACAAGGACTAGCGGGTATTACAATGAGCAGTTCTTC; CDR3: CASSPSTRTSGYYNEQFF
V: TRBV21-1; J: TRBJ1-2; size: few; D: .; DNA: TGTGCCAGCAGCAAAGGAAGGGTTAACTATGGCTACACCTTC; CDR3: CASSKGRVNYGYTF
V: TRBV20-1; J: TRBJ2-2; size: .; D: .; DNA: TGCAGTGCCGGGACGCCCGGGGAGCTGTTTTTT; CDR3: CSAGTPGELFF
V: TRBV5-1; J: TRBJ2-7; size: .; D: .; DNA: TGCGCCAGCAGCCCTGACGGTCCGGGGGCCTACGAGCAGTACTTC; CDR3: CASSPDGPGAYEQYF
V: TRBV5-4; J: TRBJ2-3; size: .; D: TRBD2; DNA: TGTGCCAGCAGTTGGGCGAGGGCCGCGGGGGGAGATACGCAGTATTTT; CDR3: CASSWARAAGGDTQYF
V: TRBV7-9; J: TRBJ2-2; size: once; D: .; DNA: TGTGCCAGCAGCCTGGTGACGGCAGTCGGGGAGCTGTTTTTT; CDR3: CASSLVTAVGELFF
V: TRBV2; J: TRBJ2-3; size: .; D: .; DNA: TGTGCCAGTAGACATTCTAGCACAGATACGCAGTATTTT; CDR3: CASRHSSTDTQYF
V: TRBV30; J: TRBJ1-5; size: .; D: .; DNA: TGTGCCTGGAGCAGGGCGACTCAGCCCCAGCATTTT; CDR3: CAWSRATQPQHF
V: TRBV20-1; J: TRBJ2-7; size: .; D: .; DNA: TGCAGTCCTCGGGACGCCTACGAGCAGTACTTC; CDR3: CSPRDAYEQYF
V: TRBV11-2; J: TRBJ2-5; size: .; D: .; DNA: TGTGCCAGCAGCTTAGATCGAGGAAGGAAAGAGACCCAGTACTTC; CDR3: CASSLDRGRKETQYF
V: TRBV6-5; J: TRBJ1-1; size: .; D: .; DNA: TGTGCCAGCAGTTCTGACAGACTGAACACTGAAGCTTTCTTT; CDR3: CASSSDRLNTEAFF
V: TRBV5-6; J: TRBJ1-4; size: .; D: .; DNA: TGTGCCAGCAGCTTGGCATCCGGGAATGAAAAACTGTTTTTT; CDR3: CASSLASGNEKLFF
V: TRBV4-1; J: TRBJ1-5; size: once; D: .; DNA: TGCGCCAGCAGCCATTATTTGGCATCGAATTACGGGAGCAATCAGCCCCAGCATTTT; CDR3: CASSHYLASNYGSNQPQHF
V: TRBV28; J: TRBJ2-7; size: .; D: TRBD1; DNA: TGTGCCAGCAGTCGCCCAGGGACAGGTTACGAGCAGTACTTC; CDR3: CASSRPGTGYEQYF
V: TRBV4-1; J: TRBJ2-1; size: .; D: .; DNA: TGCGCCAGCAGCCAACCAGGGGAGAGCTCCTACAATGAGCAGTTCTTC; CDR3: CASSQPGESSYNEQFF
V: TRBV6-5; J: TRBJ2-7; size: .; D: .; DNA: TGTGCCAGCCGCCTAGGGGACCCAGGCTCTTTCGAGCAGTACTTC; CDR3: CASRLGDPGSFEQYF
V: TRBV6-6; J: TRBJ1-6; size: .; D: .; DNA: TGTGCCAGCAGTTTTTCTGGACAAACCAATTCACCCCTCCACTTT; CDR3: CASSFSGQTNSPLHF
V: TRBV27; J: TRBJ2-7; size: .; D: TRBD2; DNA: TGTGCCAGCAGGCTACTAGCGGGCGTCTACGAGCAGTACTTC; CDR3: CASRLLAGVYEQYF